This TCR beta chain was recorded in a study of human T cells and chemical hapten exposure. Time point: patch test 2, 6 weeks after DPC sensitization. Treatment noted: therapeutic diphenylcyclopropenone sensitization with weekly scalp DPC. TCRdb re-called the RACE reads through MiXCR, storing one row per CDR3 protein. Among about 110,000 distinct CDR3 sequences, roughly a tenth were seen once, and the ten largest hold over 3%. V was pared by 2 bases and J by 11 bases, with 10 bases between. The CDR3 sequence is 12 residues long. The germline V gene encodes CDR1 SGHNT and CDR2 YENEEA. The V call is TRBV11-3, the J call TRBJ1-5; D might be TRBD1 (5 bases). The sequencing used whole blood, collected in connection with sensitization to the hapten diphenylcyclopropenone (DPC). The TCR was taken from a woman between 40 and 55 years old with alopecia areata. Some clones in this sample may be carry-over from other donors' samples. CDR3 in amino acids: CASSLQTDAQHF. The CDR3 nucleotides are TGTGCCAGCAGCTTACAGACAGACGCCCAGCATTTT.